The entry below gives a single T cell receptor (beta chain) sequence along with its context. This sample was included in a study of OX40 agonist ivuxolimab in advanced cancers. For the study at large: At just under 85% male, the cohort had a mean age of around 56 years, ranging from roughly 20 to 90.

The germline V gene encodes CDR1 KGHSH and CDR2 LQKENI. The CDR3 runs to 15 residues. The V end was cut by 1 base, the J end by 6 bases, with 16 bases between. Here immunoSEQ multiplex PCR was the method, and the copy in TCRdb shows in-frame clones only, minus some. The data show more than 60,000 clones, 86% seen once. The V call is TRBV18, the J call TRBJ2-7; D is possibly TRBD1 (5 bases). The clonotype was recovered from an adult with an advanced solid tumor such as melanoma, head and neck, liver or kidney cancer. The sequencing used CD4+ or CD8+ T cells sorted from blood, collected in a trial of the OX40 agonist ivuxolimab. The CDR3 protein is CASSPLGLTGGEQYF. CDR3 coding DNA: TGTGCCAGCTCACCACTCGGTTTAACAGGTGGCGAGCAGTACTTC.